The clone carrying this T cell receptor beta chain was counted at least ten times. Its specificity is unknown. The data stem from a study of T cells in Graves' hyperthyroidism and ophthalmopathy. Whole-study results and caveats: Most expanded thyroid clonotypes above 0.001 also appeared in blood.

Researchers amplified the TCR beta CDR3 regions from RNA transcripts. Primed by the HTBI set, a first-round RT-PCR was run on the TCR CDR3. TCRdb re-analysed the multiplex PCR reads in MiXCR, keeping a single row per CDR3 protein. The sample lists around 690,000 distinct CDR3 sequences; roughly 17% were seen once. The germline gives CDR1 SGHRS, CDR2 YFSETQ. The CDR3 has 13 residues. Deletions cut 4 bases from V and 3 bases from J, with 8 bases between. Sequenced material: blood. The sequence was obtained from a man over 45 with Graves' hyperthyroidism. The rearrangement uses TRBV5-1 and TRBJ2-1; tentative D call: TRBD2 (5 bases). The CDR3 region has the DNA TGCGCCAGCAGCGCCGGGATCTACAATGAGCAGTTCTTC. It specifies CASSAGIYNEQFF.